Listed below are T cell receptor beta chains from one sample, sequenced in a study of blood T cell repertoires in COVID-19. The table came from immunoSEQ multiplex PCR; TCRdb's copy has only in-frame clones and leaves some out. The profile shows about 190,000 clones, approximately 82% of them singletons. The specimen sequenced was peripheral blood. The receptors derive from a man aged 45-65 years with active or convalescent COVID-19. Each CDR3 is given without its conserved first and last residue.

j_gene | v_gene | CDR3aa
TRBJ2-5 | TRBV2 | ASSEEGRPWETQY
TRBJ2-3 | TRBV6-2/TRBV6-3 | ASSYGQTSVTDTQY
TRBJ2-2 | TRBV18 | ASSPRGWNTGELF
TRBJ1-1 | TRBV28 | ASRLQGGYTEAF
TRBJ2-7 | TRBV6-5 | ASSFGTGNDEQY
TRBJ1-2 | TRBV18 | ASSLTGTGGYGYT
TRBJ1-5 | TRBV7-2 | ASSVQNQPQH
TRBJ2-1 | TRBV7-9 | ASSLTNEQF
TRBJ1-5 | TRBV30 | AWSARGGPQPQH
TRBJ1-4 | TRBV30 | AWSANRVVRLF
TRBJ2-1 | TRBV7-3 | ASSPGLAGGGEQF
TRBJ2-5 | TRBV4-1 | ASSQVASGGSFAETQY
TRBJ1-2 | TRBV2 | ASSESQQGLGDYGYT
TRBJ1-1 | TRBV2 | ASSPEADTEAF
TRBJ1-6 | TRBV3-1/TRBV3-2 | ASSQDQYSYSPLH
TRBJ1-3 | TRBV30 | AWGAGGSGNTIY
TRBJ2-7 | TRBV9 | ASSPTGYEQY
TRBJ2-3 | TRBV9 | ASSVDNYPDTQY
TRBJ2-5 | TRBV7-9 | ASSFGDRETQY
TRBJ1-1 | TRBV10-2 | ASSDRTGMNTEAF
TRBJ2-7 | TRBV29-1 | SVEDSFYEQY
TRBJ2-7 | TRBV7-6 | ASRPLDGGYEQY
TRBJ1-5 | TRBV19 | ASSAGTGDQPQH
TRBJ1-1 | TRBV2 | ASSNRAGNTEAF
TRBJ2-5 | TRBV19 | ASSIGVLRPETQY